A single count supports the clone carrying this T cell receptor (beta chain). The antigen is undetermined. The CDR3 consists of 16 residues. CDR1 is SNHLY and CDR2 is FYNNEI in the germline V gene. V lost 2 bases to trimming and J lost 4 bases, with 14 bases between them. As the template, RNA transcripts were used to amplify TCR beta CDR3 regions. The workflow started with a first-round RT-PCR run with HTBI primers and then moved on to a second-round multiplex PCR. TCRdb called the multiplex PCR reads again in MiXCR, with one record for every CDR3 protein. The sample yields a few hundred thousand distinct CDR3 sequences, 15% seen once. Orbital computed tomography, thyroid ultrasound, TRAb, serum thyroxine and clinical symptoms formed the basis of diagnosis. This sample stems from a study of Graves' ophthalmopathy and Graves' hyperthyroidism. Overall study findings and caveats: Stable hyperthyroidism and ophthalmopathy were told apart by a 13-signature model, which achieved about 88% sensitivity and approximately 81% specificity.

The chain has TRBV2 and TRBJ2-2; D call uncertain. What was sequenced was peripheral blood. The TCR originated in a woman under 30 with stable Graves' hyperthyroidism. This CDR3 reads CASSELGRDPTGELFF. The CDR3 nucleotides are TGTGCCAGCAGTGAATTGGGCAGAGACCCCACCGGGGAGCTGTTTTTT.